These T cell receptor beta chains were read from a single sample in a study of memory CD4+ T cells and cytomegalovirus serostatus. The repertoire was sequenced with immunoSEQ multiplex PCR; TCRdb's copy has only in-frame clones and lacks some. The data contain about 52,000 clones, about 80% of them singletons. Sequencing used memory CD4+ T cells from blood. These receptors came from an adult in good health and CMV-seropositive. The CDR3 runs from the conserved cysteine through the conserved F or W. Each record gives: V gene, J gene, D gene, clone size, CDR3 DNA, CDR3 protein. The D gene is left open where the match is weak. The size field is filled for only some rows; it gives once, few, many or a size class.

TRBV6-1	TRBJ1-5	TRBD1	.	TGTGCCAGCAGTGAACACAGGGGGCAGGGGCAGCCCCAGCATTTT	CASSEHRGQGQPQHF
TRBV7-9	TRBJ1-5	.	.	TGTGCCAGCAGCCAAGATCTCGATTACAATCAGCCCCAGCATTTT	CASSQDLDYNQPQHF
TRBV6-4	TRBJ1-1	.	.	TGTGCCAGCAGTGCTGGATGGGACACTGAAGCTTTCTTT	CASSAGWDTEAFF
TRBV2	TRBJ1-4	.	.	TGTGCCAGCAGGGATCGACGGACTAATGAAAAACTGTTTTTT	CASRDRRTNEKLFF
TRBV18	TRBJ2-5	TRBD2	.	TGTGCCAGCTCACCCTCCAGGGCGGGAGTTGCCGAGACCCAGTACTTC	CASSPSRAGVAETQYF
TRBV19	TRBJ1-5	.	.	TGTGCCAGTACCCCGGGACCCAAGGGGGGTAGCAATCAGCCCCAGCATTTT	CASTPGPKGGSNQPQHF
TRBV28	TRBJ2-4	TRBD2	.	TGTGCCAGCAGTTCTTGGGGACTAGCGGGAGGGCTAGCCAAAAACATTCAGTACTTC	CASSSWGLAGGLAKNIQYF
TRBV11-2	TRBJ1-4	.	.	TGTGCCAGCAGCTTAGGAGGGACCCATAATGAAAAACTGTTTTTT	CASSLGGTHNEKLFF
TRBV2	TRBJ1-5	.	.	TGTGCCAGCAGGGCTTATGACAGTTTTAATCAGCCCCAGCATTTT	CASRAYDSFNQPQHF
TRBV18	TRBJ1-2	.	.	TGTGCCAGCTCACCGGACGGGGCTAACTATGGCTACACCTTC	CASSPDGANYGYTF
TRBV30	TRBJ2-4	.	.	TGTGCCTGGGACCATTTAGCCAAAAACATTCAGTACTTC	CAWDHLAKNIQYF
TRBV28	TRBJ2-7	TRBD2	.	TGTGCCAGCAGTTCCGCCGGACTAGCGGTTTACTACGAGCAGTACTTC	CASSSAGLAVYYEQYF
TRBV2	TRBJ2-3	TRBD2	.	TGTGCCAGCAGAACCAGCGGGAGGGCTGGGTTAGATACGCAGTATTTT	CASRTSGRAGLDTQYF
TRBV9	TRBJ2-2	.	.	TGTGCCAGCAGCGTAGGTCCGGGCGCGGGATCTTCCGGGGAGCTGTTTTTT	CASSVGPGAGSSGELFF
TRBV6-1	TRBJ1-4	.	few	TGTGCCAGCAGTGCTTACTTTGCAACTAATGAAAAACTGTTTTTT	CASSAYFATNEKLFF
TRBV11-3	TRBJ2-5	TRBD2	.	TGTGCCAGCAGCTTAGATCACGCGCGGGGGGTTGAGACCCAGTACTTC	CASSLDHARGVETQYF
TRBV29-1	TRBJ1-3	.	.	TGCAGCGTTCTGGTGGGAAACACCATATATTTT	CSVLVGNTIYF
TRBV28	TRBJ1-1	TRBD1	.	TGTGCCAGCAGCAATGACAGGGGGGGCATGAACACTGAAGCTTTCTTT	CASSNDRGGMNTEAFF
TRBV6-1	TRBJ1-1	.	once	TGTGCCAGCAGGCAGGGTGGGAACACTGAAGCTTTCTTT	CASRQGGNTEAFF
TRBV21-1	TRBJ1-3	.	.	TGTGCCAGCAGCAAAACCCCCCCGGGGGTTTCATCGCTTTTGACGAGAAACACCATATATTTT	CASSKTPPGVSSLLTRNTIYF
TRBV9	TRBJ2-7	TRBD2	.	TGTGCCAGCACCCCAAGCGCGAGCGGGAGGGGCGAGCAGTACTTC	CASTPSASGRGEQYF
TRBV29-1	TRBJ2-1	TRBD1	.	TGCAGCGTTGAAGAAATACAGGGGTTTGGGAATGAGCAGTTCTTC	CSVEEIQGFGNEQFF
TRBV29-1	TRBJ2-2	.	.	TGCAGCGTAGGTTTTAACACCGGGGAGCTGTTTTTT	CSVGFNTGELFF
TRBV5-8	TRBJ2-5	.	.	TGTGCCAGCAGCTTGGGGCAGCGGCAAGAGACCCAGTACTTC	CASSLGQRQETQYF
TRBV5-6	TRBJ2-7	TRBD1	.	TGTGCCAGCAGCCAGGCGGGACAGGGATTATACGAGCAGTACTTC	CASSQAGQGLYEQYF
TRBV5-4	TRBJ1-1	.	few	TGTGCCAGCAGCTTGGGGGTAATGGGGAACACTGAAGCTTTCTTT	CASSLGVMGNTEAFF
TRBV28	TRBJ1-1	TRBD1	.	TGTGCCAGCAGTTCGGACAGGGGAGGGGTCACTGAAGCTTTCTTT	CASSSDRGGVTEAFF
TRBV19	TRBJ1-4	.	.	TGTGCCAGTCAAGAAGGGGGGCAAAATCTACTGTTTTTT	CASQEGGQNLLFF
TRBV30	TRBJ1-2	TRBD1	.	TGTGCCTGGAGTGTACGCGGATCCGGACAGGGTAACGGCTACACCTTC	CAWSVRGSGQGNGYTF
TRBV28	TRBJ1-2	.	.	TGTGCCAGCAGTTTTGTAAATGGCTACACCTTC	CASSFVNGYTF
TRBV5-1	TRBJ2-1	TRBD2	.	TGCGCCAGCAGGACATCTAGCGGTAACTCCTACAATGAGCAGTTCTTC	CASRTSSGNSYNEQFF
TRBV6-5	TRBJ1-2	TRBD1	.	TGTGCCAGCAGTGGCGGGACAGGGAGAAGAGATGGCTACACCTTC	CASSGGTGRRDGYTF
TRBV5-6	TRBJ1-1	.	.	TGTGCCAGCAGCTTCGGGGGAAACACTGAAGCTTTCTTT	CASSFGGNTEAFF
TRBV6-5	TRBJ1-2	.	few	TGTGCCAGCAGTTACTTTTCGGAGGGTGGCTACACCTTC	CASSYFSEGGYTF
TRBV7-9	TRBJ1-6	.	.	TGTGCCAGCAGGTCAGGCGTGGGAGATAATTCACCCCTCCACTTT	CASRSGVGDNSPLHF
TRBV28	TRBJ2-7	.	.	TGTGCCAGCAGTTTTTTGGCGGTCTCCTACGAGCAGTACTTC	CASSFLAVSYEQYF
TRBV19	TRBJ1-2	TRBD1	.	TGTGCCAGTAGGACAGGGGGCGGCTATGGCTACACCTTC	CASRTGGGYGYTF
TRBV2	TRBJ2-2	TRBD2	.	TGTGCCAGCCAACTAGCGCTCCCTGGGGGGGAGCTGTTTTTT	CASQLALPGGELFF
TRBV28	TRBJ1-4	.	.	TGTGCCAGCAACCCGGACGCAGCAACTAATGAAAAACTGTTTTTT	CASNPDAATNEKLFF
TRBV7-3	TRBJ2-7	TRBD1	.	TGTGCCAGCAGCTTGGACAGGGGCTACGAGCAGTACTTC	CASSLDRGYEQYF
TRBV19	TRBJ1-1	.	.	TGTGCCAGTAGTGTACAGGTACAGAACACTGAAGCTTTCTTT	CASSVQVQNTEAFF